Given below is one T cell receptor (beta chain) in context. These data are taken from a study of blood T cell repertoires in COVID-19. Study information: Samples of COVID-19 (acute and convalescent) were obtained from the United States, Italy and Spain. From T cells, B-cell-depleted T cells, or PBMCs came the material, which was cDNA or gDNA.

V lost 7 bases to trimming and J lost 8 bases, with 9 bases between them. This CDR3 spans 11 amino acids. Germline V CDR1 and CDR2: SNHLY, FYNNEI. Original data processing: By means of reference gene primer amplification, nucleated cell counts were estimated. Produced via immunoSEQ multiplex PCR; TCRdb's table is partial and in-frame only. The V and J calls and clone size come from that table; D and trimming were worked out from the DNA. The sample has about 200,000 clones, approximately 82% seen once; the top ten hold roughly 13%. This TCR came from a human donor in a cohort sampled during active COVID-19. Sequences were obtained from peripheral blood. The chain uses TRBV2 and TRBJ2-1, with D possibly being TRBD2 (5 bases). The CDR3 reads CASKIGDEQFF. The CDR3 nucleotides read TGTGCCAGCAAGATCGGGGATGAGCAGTTCTTC.